The rows below give T cell receptor beta chains drawn from one sample of a study of blood T cell repertoires in COVID-19. Assay: immunoSEQ multiplex PCR; the TCRdb copy retains only in-frame clones and omits some. The sample yields some 120,000 clones, 84% seen once. Sequencing was performed on peripheral blood. The receptors derive from a woman in her twenties or thirties who had recovered from COVID-19. The CDR3 runs from the conserved cysteine through the conserved F or W. Fields, in order: D gene, J gene, clone size, V gene, CDR3 protein, CDR3 DNA. D genes are given only for firm matches. A row's size may be missing; if present it is once, few, many or a size class.

d_gene: .
j_gene: TRBJ2-1
abundance: few
v_gene: TRBV9
CDR3aa: CASSPRTSPGDEQFF
CDR3nt: TGTGCCAGCAGCCCCAGGACTTCCCCAGGGGATGAGCAGTTCTTC

d_gene: .
j_gene: TRBJ1-2
abundance: .
v_gene: TRBV29-1
CDR3aa: CSVTGSNYGYTF
CDR3nt: TGCAGCGTAACAGGGTCTAACTATGGCTACACCTTC

d_gene: TRBD2
j_gene: TRBJ2-1
abundance: .
v_gene: TRBV19
CDR3aa: CASSIDPGLAGGEQFF
CDR3nt: TGTGCCAGTAGTATTGACCCCGGGCTAGCGGGTGGTGAGCAGTTCTTC

d_gene: .
j_gene: TRBJ2-7
abundance: .
v_gene: TRBV5-6
CDR3aa: CASSFDRSSSYEQYF
CDR3nt: TGTGCCAGCAGCTTTGACAGGTCGAGCTCCTACGAGCAGTACTTC

d_gene: .
j_gene: TRBJ1-1
abundance: .
v_gene: TRBV5-5
CDR3aa: CASSLGYNTEAFF
CDR3nt: TGTGCCAGCAGCTTGGGCTACAACACTGAAGCTTTCTTT

d_gene: TRBD1
j_gene: TRBJ1-2
abundance: once
v_gene: TRBV13
CDR3aa: CASSLGDRVNF
CDR3nt: TGTGCCAGCAGCTTAGGCGACAGGGTAAACTTC

d_gene: .
j_gene: TRBJ1-1
abundance: .
v_gene: TRBV18
CDR3aa: CASSPPAGTEAFF
CDR3nt: TGTGCCAGCTCACCACCCGCGGGCACTGAAGCTTTCTTT

d_gene: TRBD2
j_gene: TRBJ2-1
abundance: .
v_gene: TRBV2
CDR3aa: CASKPLLAGLYNEQFF
CDR3nt: TGTGCCAGCAAGCCCTTACTAGCGGGACTTTACAATGAGCAGTTCTTC

d_gene: TRBD2
j_gene: TRBJ2-7
abundance: .
v_gene: TRBV6-6
CDR3aa: CASLLAGASNEQYF
CDR3nt: TGTGCCAGTCTACTAGCGGGAGCTTCCAACGAGCAGTACTTC

d_gene: .
j_gene: TRBJ2-5
abundance: .
v_gene: TRBV3-1/TRBV3-2
CDR3aa: CASSQYLGEGETQYF
CDR3nt: TGTGCCAGCAGCCAATATTTAGGGGAAGGAGAGACCCAGTACTTC

d_gene: .
j_gene: TRBJ2-7
abundance: .
v_gene: TRBV12-3/TRBV12-4
CDR3aa: CASSLNSFEQYF
CDR3nt: TGTGCCAGCAGTTTAAATAGCTTCGAGCAGTACTTC

d_gene: TRBD1
j_gene: TRBJ2-1
abundance: .
v_gene: TRBV11-2
CDR3aa: CASSLGGQGKFF
CDR3nt: TGTGCCAGCAGCTTGGGGGGACAGGGTAAGTTCTTC

d_gene: .
j_gene: TRBJ1-4
abundance: .
v_gene: TRBV10-1
CDR3aa: CASSGLPGRYTNEKLFF
CDR3nt: TGCGCCAGCAGTGGCCTACCGGGGAGGTACACTAATGAAAAACTGTTTTTT

d_gene: .
j_gene: TRBJ1-1
abundance: .
v_gene: TRBV27
CDR3aa: CASSVAGSPKNTEAFF
CDR3nt: TGTGCCAGCAGTGTGGCCGGGAGTCCGAAGAACACTGAAGCTTTCTTT

d_gene: TRBD2
j_gene: TRBJ2-2
abundance: .
v_gene: TRBV9
CDR3aa: CASSVEGSGRAGNTGELFF
CDR3nt: TGTGCCAGCAGCGTAGAGGGTAGCGGGAGGGCCGGGAACACCGGGGAGCTGTTTTTT

d_gene: .
j_gene: TRBJ1-2
abundance: .
v_gene: TRBV6-5
CDR3aa: CASSYSVQAYGYTF
CDR3nt: TGTGCCAGCAGTTACTCGGTACAGGCCTATGGCTACACCTTC

d_gene: .
j_gene: TRBJ1-4
abundance: .
v_gene: TRBV5-1
CDR3aa: CASSFRGSNEKLFF
CDR3nt: TGCGCCAGCAGCTTCCGGGGGTCTAATGAAAAACTGTTTTTT

d_gene: TRBD2
j_gene: TRBJ2-7
abundance: .
v_gene: TRBV10-3
CDR3aa: CAISERGGGTYEQYF
CDR3nt: TGTGCCATCAGTGAACGCGGGGGGGGGACCTACGAGCAGTACTTC

d_gene: .
j_gene: TRBJ2-2
abundance: .
v_gene: TRBV9
CDR3aa: CASSVNWSVTGELFF
CDR3nt: TGTGCCAGCAGCGTTAATTGGAGCGTCACCGGGGAGCTGTTTTTT

d_gene: .
j_gene: TRBJ1-1
abundance: .
v_gene: TRBV7-3
CDR3aa: CASSPGGTEAFF
CDR3nt: TGTGCCAGCAGCCCCGGGGGGACTGAAGCTTTCTTT

d_gene: TRBD1
j_gene: TRBJ2-7
abundance: .
v_gene: TRBV5-1
CDR3aa: CASSLGISTGTYEQYF
CDR3nt: TGCGCCAGCAGCTTGGGAATCTCGACAGGGACCTACGAGCAGTACTTC

d_gene: .
j_gene: TRBJ1-5
abundance: .
v_gene: TRBV3-1/TRBV3-2
CDR3aa: CASSQRYQTNSNQPQHF
CDR3nt: TGTGCCAGCAGCCAACGGTATCAGACAAATAGCAATCAGCCCCAGCATTTT

d_gene: .
j_gene: TRBJ1-5
abundance: .
v_gene: TRBV6-5
CDR3aa: CASSYSSIDQPQHF
CDR3nt: TGTGCCAGCAGTTACTCGAGTATCGATCAGCCCCAGCATTTT

d_gene: .
j_gene: TRBJ2-5
abundance: .
v_gene: TRBV7-2
CDR3aa: CASRGSGQGKVETQYF
CDR3nt: TGTGCCAGCAGGGGCTCAGGCCAGGGCAAGGTGGAGACCCAGTACTTC

d_gene: .
j_gene: TRBJ2-2
abundance: .
v_gene: TRBV6-5
CDR3aa: CASSYSGIRGGGELFF
CDR3nt: TGTGCCAGCAGTTACTCAGGGATTCGAGGGGGCGGGGAGCTGTTTTTT

d_gene: TRBD2
j_gene: TRBJ2-3
abundance: .
v_gene: TRBV6-1
CDR3aa: CASSVGTSGTTDTQYF
CDR3nt: TGTGCCAGCAGTGTTGGGACTAGCGGGACCACAGATACGCAGTATTTT

d_gene: .
j_gene: TRBJ1-1
abundance: .
v_gene: TRBV29-1
CDR3aa: CSVGGFGGGTEAFF
CDR3nt: TGCAGCGTGGGGGGATTTGGTGGCGGGACTGAAGCTTTCTTT

d_gene: .
j_gene: TRBJ2-7
abundance: .
v_gene: TRBV7-9
CDR3aa: CASTRTTGAYEQYF
CDR3nt: TGTGCCAGCACCCGAACGACCGGAGCCTACGAGCAGTACTTC

d_gene: TRBD1
j_gene: TRBJ1-2
abundance: .
v_gene: TRBV5-1
CDR3aa: CASSLAQGVNYGYTF
CDR3nt: TGCGCCAGCAGCTTGGCACAGGGGGTAAACTATGGCTACACCTTC

d_gene: .
j_gene: TRBJ2-7
abundance: .
v_gene: TRBV3-1/TRBV3-2
CDR3aa: CASSRADEQYF
CDR3nt: TGTGCCAGCAGCAGAGCCGACGAGCAGTACTTC

d_gene: .
j_gene: TRBJ1-4
abundance: few
v_gene: TRBV10-2
CDR3aa: CASSDIGGTNEKLFF
CDR3nt: TGCGCCAGCAGTGATATTGGGGGCACTAATGAAAAACTGTTTTTT

d_gene: .
j_gene: TRBJ1-1
abundance: .
v_gene: TRBV30
CDR3aa: CAWRGGSRDTEAFF
CDR3nt: TGTGCCTGGAGGGGAGGGAGCCGGGACACTGAAGCTTTCTTT

d_gene: TRBD1
j_gene: TRBJ1-4
abundance: .
v_gene: TRBV4-2
CDR3aa: CASSHAATGGYEKLFF
CDR3nt: TGTGCCAGCAGCCATGCTGCGACAGGGGGGTACGAAAAACTGTTTTTT

d_gene: TRBD2
j_gene: TRBJ2-3
abundance: .
v_gene: TRBV7-3
CDR3aa: CASSLNPSGGGRTDTQYF
CDR3nt: TGTGCCAGCAGCTTAAACCCTAGCGGGGGAGGCCGCACAGATACGCAGTATTTT

d_gene: TRBD1
j_gene: TRBJ2-7
abundance: .
v_gene: TRBV11-2
CDR3aa: CASSPGQASSYEQYF
CDR3nt: TGTGCCAGCAGCCCTGGACAGGCGAGCTCCTACGAGCAGTACTTC

d_gene: .
j_gene: TRBJ2-2
abundance: .
v_gene: TRBV12-3/TRBV12-4
CDR3aa: CASRRGSGELFF
CDR3nt: TGTGCCAGCAGGCGGGGAAGCGGGGAGCTGTTTTTT

d_gene: TRBD2
j_gene: TRBJ2-1
abundance: few
v_gene: TRBV29-1
CDR3aa: CSVEYGGRNNEQFF
CDR3nt: TGCAGCGTTGAATATGGCGGGAGGAACAATGAGCAGTTCTTC

d_gene: .
j_gene: TRBJ2-7
abundance: .
v_gene: TRBV27
CDR3aa: CASSRTGLPYEQYF
CDR3nt: TGTGCCAGCAGTCGGACAGGACTACCTTACGAGCAGTACTTC

d_gene: TRBD1
j_gene: TRBJ1-4
abundance: .
v_gene: TRBV19
CDR3aa: CASSYSGTGVGDEKLFF
CDR3nt: TGTGCCAGTAGTTATTCCGGGACAGGGGTCGGGGATGAAAAACTGTTTTTT

d_gene: .
j_gene: TRBJ1-1
abundance: few
v_gene: TRBV29-1
CDR3aa: CSGQQRNTEAFF
CDR3nt: TGCAGCGGACAGCAGAGGAACACTGAAGCTTTCTTT

d_gene: TRBD2
j_gene: TRBJ2-5
abundance: .
v_gene: TRBV4-1
CDR3aa: CASSQELAGETAQYF
CDR3nt: TGCGCCAGCAGCCAAGAACTCGCGGGGGAGACGGCCCAGTACTTC

d_gene: TRBD2
j_gene: TRBJ2-2
abundance: .
v_gene: TRBV9
CDR3aa: CASSAPSGGGAGTGELFF
CDR3nt: TGTGCCAGCAGCGCACCCTCAGGCGGGGGGGCTGGCACCGGGGAGCTGTTTTTT